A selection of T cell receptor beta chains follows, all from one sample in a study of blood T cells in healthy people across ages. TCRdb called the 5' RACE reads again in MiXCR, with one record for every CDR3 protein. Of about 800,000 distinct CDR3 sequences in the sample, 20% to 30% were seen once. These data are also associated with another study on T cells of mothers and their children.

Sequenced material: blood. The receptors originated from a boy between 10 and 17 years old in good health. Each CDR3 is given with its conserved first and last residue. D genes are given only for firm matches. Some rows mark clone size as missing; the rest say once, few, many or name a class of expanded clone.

CDR3aa: CASSFGGVEAREKLFF; CDR3nt: TGCGCCAGCAGCTTCGGGGGTGTGGAAGCGAGAGAAAAACTGTTTTTT; j_gene: TRBJ1-4; v_gene: TRBV5-1; abundance: few; d_gene: .
CDR3aa: CASSDAGGFDEKLFF; CDR3nt: TGTGCCAGCAGTGACGCAGGAGGGTTTGATGAAAAACTGTTTTTT; j_gene: TRBJ1-4; v_gene: TRBV25-1; abundance: few; d_gene: .
CDR3aa: CASSLGGINSPLHF; CDR3nt: TGTGCCAGCTCCTTGGGAGGGATTAATTCACCCCTCCACTTT; j_gene: TRBJ1-6; v_gene: TRBV7-2; abundance: .; d_gene: .
CDR3aa: CASSQERRQQQYF; CDR3nt: TGCGCCAGCAGCCAGGAACGACGGCAACAACAGTATTTT; j_gene: TRBJ2-3; v_gene: TRBV4-3; abundance: .; d_gene: .
CDR3aa: CAISGTRDRGYGYTF; CDR3nt: TGTGCCATCAGTGGGACCCGGGACAGAGGCTATGGCTACACCTTC; j_gene: TRBJ1-2; v_gene: TRBV10-3; abundance: .; d_gene: TRBD1
CDR3aa: CASSLEGRAYSPLHF; CDR3nt: TGTGCCAGCAGTTTAGAAGGCAGGGCCTATTCACCCCTCCACTTT; j_gene: TRBJ1-6; v_gene: TRBV27; abundance: few; d_gene: .
CDR3aa: CASSGNFGTPKQETQYF; CDR3nt: TGTGCCAGCAGCGGGAATTTCGGGACACCGAAACAAGAGACCCAGTACTTC; j_gene: TRBJ2-5; v_gene: TRBV12-3/TRBV12-4; abundance: .; d_gene: .
CDR3aa: CASRGGGGEQYF; CDR3nt: TGCGCCAGCAGGGGGGGAGGAGGCGAGCAGTACTTC; j_gene: TRBJ2-7; v_gene: TRBV4-1; abundance: .; d_gene: .
CDR3aa: CADGGLAGIDWRGQFF; CDR3nt: TGTGCCGACGGGGGACTAGCGGGGATAGATTGGAGGGGGCAGTTCTTC; j_gene: TRBJ2-1; v_gene: TRBV6-5; abundance: few; d_gene: TRBD2
CDR3aa: CASSLSYRGYNSPLHF; CDR3nt: TGTGCCAGCAGTTTGTCCTACAGGGGATATAATTCACCCCTCCACTTT; j_gene: TRBJ1-6; v_gene: TRBV12-3/TRBV12-4; abundance: few; d_gene: TRBD1
CDR3aa: CASSSRTGGSNQPQHF; CDR3nt: TGTGCCAGCAGTTCCCGGACAGGGGGGAGCAATCAGCCCCAGCATTTT; j_gene: TRBJ1-5; v_gene: TRBV28; abundance: .; d_gene: TRBD1
CDR3aa: CASTRDSRNNEQFF; CDR3nt: TGTGCCAGCACTCGGGACAGTCGCAACAATGAGCAGTTCTTC; j_gene: TRBJ2-1; v_gene: TRBV6-5; abundance: .; d_gene: TRBD1
CDR3aa: CASSRRVGSQHF; CDR3nt: TGTGCCAGCAGTCGAAGGGTAGGGTCCCAGCATTTT; j_gene: TRBJ1-5; v_gene: TRBV12-3/TRBV12-4; abundance: few; d_gene: .
CDR3aa: CSVEMRGAEQYF; CDR3nt: TGCAGCGTTGAAATGAGAGGAGCCGAGCAGTACTTC; j_gene: TRBJ2-7; v_gene: TRBV29-1; abundance: .; d_gene: .
CDR3aa: CSVESERSNTGELFF; CDR3nt: TGCAGCGTTGAAAGTGAGAGATCGAACACCGGGGAGCTGTTTTTT; j_gene: TRBJ2-2; v_gene: TRBV29-1; abundance: many; d_gene: .
CDR3aa: CASSIRKGMRETQYF; CDR3nt: TGTGCCAGTAGTATCCGAAAAGGGATGAGGGAGACCCAGTACTTC; j_gene: TRBJ2-5; v_gene: TRBV19; abundance: .; d_gene: .
CDR3aa: CASGRDTPGEQYF; CDR3nt: TGTGCCAGCGGCCGGGACACACCGGGGGAGCAGTACTTC; j_gene: TRBJ2-5; v_gene: TRBV25-1; abundance: .; d_gene: .
CDR3aa: CASRPPDSLQETQHF; CDR3nt: TGTGCCAGCAGACCCCCGGACAGCTTACAAGAGACCCAGCACTTC; j_gene: TRBJ2-5; v_gene: TRBV12-3/TRBV12-4; abundance: .; d_gene: .
CDR3aa: CASSNRANQPQHF; CDR3nt: TGTGCCAGCAGTAACAGGGCCAATCAGCCCCAGCATTTT; j_gene: TRBJ1-5; v_gene: TRBV6-5; abundance: few; d_gene: .
CDR3aa: CAISEGRLSYEQYF; CDR3nt: TGTGCCATCAGTGAGGGCAGGCTTTCCTACGAGCAGTACTTC; j_gene: TRBJ2-7; v_gene: TRBV10-3; abundance: few; d_gene: .
CDR3aa: CASSYSASDSQYF; CDR3nt: TGTGCCAGCAGCTATTCAGCTTCGGACTCGCAGTATTTT; j_gene: TRBJ2-3; v_gene: TRBV7-6; abundance: .; d_gene: .
CDR3aa: CASSLVSGGLYNEQFF; CDR3nt: TGTGCCAGCAGTTTAGTTTCAGGGGGCTTGTACAATGAGCAGTTCTTC; j_gene: TRBJ2-1; v_gene: TRBV28; abundance: .; d_gene: TRBD1
CDR3aa: CASSQDEDGSSKNIQYF; CDR3nt: TGCGCCAGCAGCCAAGATGAGGATGGGAGTTCCAAAAACATTCAGTACTTC; j_gene: TRBJ2-4; v_gene: TRBV4-3; abundance: .; d_gene: .
CDR3aa: CSARGLLAGTTDTQYF; CDR3nt: TGCAGTGCTAGAGGCCTACTAGCGGGTACCACAGATACGCAGTATTTT; j_gene: TRBJ2-3; v_gene: TRBV20-1; abundance: few; d_gene: TRBD2
CDR3aa: CASRPEGRNEQFF; CDR3nt: TGTGCCAGCAGGCCGGAGGGCCGCAATGAGCAGTTCTTC; j_gene: TRBJ2-1; v_gene: TRBV2; abundance: few; d_gene: .
CDR3aa: CATKGGVERANEQFF; CDR3nt: TGTGCCACCAAAGGAGGGGTCGAAAGGGCTAATGAGCAGTTCTTC; j_gene: TRBJ2-1; v_gene: TRBV15; abundance: .; d_gene: .
CDR3aa: CASSQGSGTYSPLHF; CDR3nt: TGTGCCAGCAGCCAAGGTTCGGGGACCTATTCACCCCTCCACTTT; j_gene: TRBJ1-6; v_gene: TRBV7-6; abundance: .; d_gene: .
CDR3aa: CASSAGGGLETQYF; CDR3nt: TGTGCCAGCAGCGCCGGAGGGGGCTTGGAGACCCAGTACTTC; j_gene: TRBJ2-5; v_gene: TRBV9; abundance: once; d_gene: .
CDR3aa: CASSLTVTATNEKLFF; CDR3nt: TGTGCCAGCAGCTTGACAGTTACTGCAACTAATGAAAAACTGTTTTTT; j_gene: TRBJ1-4; v_gene: TRBV7-9; abundance: few; d_gene: .
CDR3aa: CSAYLSGRADGGTF; CDR3nt: TGCAGTGCTTATTTATCTGGGAGAGCGGATGGGGGCACCTTC; j_gene: TRBJ1-2; v_gene: TRBV20-1; abundance: few; d_gene: .
CDR3aa: CSAGETVNTEAFF; CDR3nt: TGCAGTGCTGGTGAGACTGTGAACACTGAAGCTTTCTTT; j_gene: TRBJ1-1; v_gene: TRBV20-1; abundance: .; d_gene: .
CDR3aa: CAYKAGPYNEQFF; CDR3nt: TGTGCCTATAAAGCGGGGCCCTACAATGAGCAGTTCTTC; j_gene: TRBJ2-1; v_gene: TRBV7-9; abundance: .; d_gene: TRBD2
CDR3aa: CASSSIGETQYF; CDR3nt: TGTGCCAGCAGTTCAATTGGAGAGACCCAGTACTTC; j_gene: TRBJ2-5; v_gene: TRBV28; abundance: many; d_gene: .
CDR3aa: CASRGVAKGETQYF; CDR3nt: TGTGCCAGCAGGGGCGTGGCGAAGGGAGAGACCCAGTACTTC; j_gene: TRBJ2-5; v_gene: TRBV27; abundance: few; d_gene: .
CDR3aa: CATQWGWLYNEQFF; CDR3nt: TGTGCCACCCAGTGGGGTTGGCTGTACAATGAGCAGTTCTTC; j_gene: TRBJ2-1; v_gene: TRBV12-3/TRBV12-4; abundance: .; d_gene: .
CDR3aa: CASSQEGGPSYEQYF; CDR3nt: TGTGCCAGCAGCCAGGAGGGGGGGCCCTCCTACGAGCAGTACTTC; j_gene: TRBJ2-7; v_gene: TRBV3-1; abundance: .; d_gene: .
CDR3aa: CASSYETRGETQYF; CDR3nt: TGTGCCAGCAGTTACGAGACTAGGGGGGAGACCCAGTACTTC; j_gene: TRBJ2-5; v_gene: TRBV6-6; abundance: few; d_gene: .
CDR3aa: CASSVAGGVSYEQYF; CDR3nt: TGTGCCAGCAGCGTAGCAGGGGGGGTGTCCTACGAGCAGTACTTC; j_gene: TRBJ2-7; v_gene: TRBV9; abundance: .; d_gene: .
CDR3aa: CASSFTGGGMNSPLHF; CDR3nt: TGTGCCAGCAGCTTCACGGGTGGTGGGATGAATTCACCCCTCCACTTT; j_gene: TRBJ1-6; v_gene: TRBV7-8; abundance: .; d_gene: .
CDR3aa: CNARGPLMVRPIPLETQYF; CDR3nt: TGCAATGCTAGAGGTCCCCTCATGGTACGGCCGATCCCCCTAGAGACCCAGTACTTC; j_gene: TRBJ2-5; v_gene: TRBV20-1; abundance: .; d_gene: .
CDR3aa: CASSQDRSTLSTDTQYF; CDR3nt: TGCGCCAGCAGCCAAGATCGGTCGACGCTGAGCACAGATACGCAGTATTTT; j_gene: TRBJ2-3; v_gene: TRBV4-3; abundance: .; d_gene: .
CDR3aa: CSASRDNREQYF; CDR3nt: TGCAGTGCTAGTCGGGACAACCGCGAGCAGTACTTC; j_gene: TRBJ2-7; v_gene: TRBV20-1; abundance: .; d_gene: .
CDR3aa: CASSLSMGGWTEAFF; CDR3nt: TGTGCCAGCAGCCTTTCCATGGGGGGTTGGACTGAAGCTTTCTTT; j_gene: TRBJ1-1; v_gene: TRBV27; abundance: few; d_gene: .
CDR3aa: CASSQERVPVEQYF; CDR3nt: TGTGCCAGCAGCCAAGAAAGGGTTCCGGTCGAGCAGTACTTC; j_gene: TRBJ2-7; v_gene: TRBV3-1; abundance: .; d_gene: .
CDR3aa: CASSVAAWANTQYF; CDR3nt: TGTGCCAGCAGCGTGGCCGCATGGGCAAATACGCAGTATTTT; j_gene: TRBJ2-3; v_gene: TRBV9; abundance: .; d_gene: .
CDR3aa: CASSPPDRGAYEQYF; CDR3nt: TGTGCCAGCTCCCCACCGGACAGGGGGGCGTACGAGCAGTACTTC; j_gene: TRBJ2-7; v_gene: TRBV18; abundance: .; d_gene: TRBD1
CDR3aa: CASSFPPDTPEAFF; CDR3nt: TGTGCCAGCAGCTTCCCCCCGGACACCCCTGAAGCTTTCTTT; j_gene: TRBJ1-1; v_gene: TRBV13; abundance: few; d_gene: .
CDR3aa: CSVEAGDYEQYF; CDR3nt: TGCAGCGTTGAGGCAGGGGATTACGAGCAGTACTTC; j_gene: TRBJ2-7; v_gene: TRBV29-1; abundance: .; d_gene: .
CDR3aa: CSVVRGEETQYF; CDR3nt: TGCAGCGTTGTCAGGGGCGAAGAGACCCAGTACTTC; j_gene: TRBJ2-5; v_gene: TRBV29-1; abundance: few; d_gene: .